This T cell receptor (beta chain) derives from a study of T cells in Graves' hyperthyroidism and ophthalmopathy. Study-level findings and limits: Ophthalmopathy onset followed model prediction by a median about six months.

Germline loops: CDR1 KGHDR, CDR2 SFDVKD. The V gene end was trimmed by 4 bases and the J gene end by 7 bases; junction bases not matched to a gene: 5. The CDR3 covers 14 residues. Thyroid ultrasound and orbital computed tomography, with clinical symptoms and serum thyroxine and TRAb, informed diagnoses. To note about this clonotype: What it binds is not known.

It was RNA transcripts that yielded the amplified TCR beta CDR3 regions. A first-round RT-PCR of the TCR CDR3 used the HTBI primer set. MiXCR, applied by TCRdb to the multiplex PCR reads, yields one record per CDR3 protein. The sample gives some 200,000 distinct CDR3 sequences, approximately 17% of which show up once; approximately 50% is in the top ten. The sample consisted of blood. The receptor was derived from a man in his fifties with Graves' hyperthyroidism. The chain links TRBV24-1 to TRBJ2-2; 7 positions agree with TRBD1. The CDR3 DNA is TGTGCCACCAGTGACCCCGACAGGGACGGGGAGCTGTTTTTT. This gives the protein CATSDPDRDGELFF.